Below, 25 T cell receptor beta chains from the same sample are listed, as sequenced in a study of glioma-infiltrating T cells. Amplification of TCR alpha and beta CDR3 regions from RNA used iRepertoire nested multiplex PCR. TCRdb re-called the multiplex PCR reads with MiXCR, one entry per CDR3 protein. The sample shows some 180,000 distinct CDR3 sequences, over 30% of them seen only once. Source material: glioma tissue, nonneoplastic brain tissue, or PBMCs (not recorded which). Receptor source: a human donor with low-grade glioma or glioblastoma, undergoing nonglioma brain surgery, or in good health (not recorded which).

This clonotype was seen repeatedly, ten times or more. The V and J genes are TRBV6-2 or TRBV6-3 and TRBJ2-1; D is possibly TRBD2 (6 bases). CDR3 length equals 13 residues. Germline V lookup: CDR1 MNHEY, CDR2 SVGEGT. The V and J ends lost 9 bases and 10 bases respectively, with 19 bases between them. CDR3 nucleotide sequence: TGTGCCAGTCGACTAGTGGGGGTACCGGAGCAGTTCTTC. Translating gives CASRLVGVPEQFF.

This clonotype has a count of ten or more. The V call is TRBV20-1, the J call TRBJ2-4, with 8 bases that match TRBD1. The CDR3 consists of 13 residues. V lost 3 bases, J lost 5 bases, and 3 bases stayed unmatched. CDR1 DFQATT and CDR2 SNEGSKA come from the germline V gene (reference sequence). CDR3: CSARETGENIQYF. For the CDR3, the DNA is TGCAGTGCTAGGGAGACAGGGGAAAACATTCAGTACTTC.

The table lists this clonotype with many counts. The rearrangement uses TRBV7-3 and TRBJ2-3; 9 bases are shared with TRBD2. CDR3 length: 15 amino acids. The V and J ends lost 5 bases and 3 bases, in that order; junction bases with no gene match: 6. Germline V lookup: CDR1 SGHTA, CDR2 FQGTGA. The CDR3 DNA is TGTGCCAGCAGCCGTAGCGGGAGTAGGACAGATACGCAGTATTTT. Protein sequence: CASSRSGSRTDTQYF.

As for this clonotype: Compared with germline, one end of the junction differs, possibly owing to a read error. The chain links TRBV27 to TRBJ2-5; 8 bases are shared with TRBD1. The CDR3 is 16 amino acids. The germline gives CDR1 MNHEY, CDR2 SMNVEV (reference sequence). CDR3: CASSLMGQGAGETEYF. The DNA of the CDR3 is TGTGCCAGCAGTCTGATGGGGCAGGGGGCCGGAGAGACCGAGTACTTC.

This chain joins TRBV7-2 and TRBJ2-3, with D perhaps TRBD2 (5 bases). CDR1 is SGHTA and CDR2 is FQGNSA in the germline V gene. Trimming pared 3 bases from V and 5 bases from J, leaving 18 bases between. CDR3 size: 16 residues. The CDR3 coding sequence is TGTGCCAGCAGCTTGTTAGAAGGAGAGGGAGAAGATACGCAGTATTTT. As protein: CASSLLEGEGEDTQYF.

This clonotype came up once. This rearrangement joins TRBV27 to TRBJ2-3, with D maybe TRBD2 (6 bases). The CDR3 sequence is 17 residues long. Per germline, CDR1 MNHEY and CDR2 SMNVEV (reference sequence). The CDR3 coding sequence is TGTGTTAGCAGTTACTCGATTGGGGACTCCTCTCGGGACACGCAGTATTTT. It is translated as CVSSYSIGDSSRDTQYF.

The sample holds a few counts of this clonotype. This chain joins TRBV5-1 and TRBJ2-3; 10 nucleotides agree with TRBD1. This CDR3 spans 17 amino acids. Germline V gene lookup returns CDR1 SGHRS and CDR2 YFSETQ. Unmatched junction bases numbered 8, after V lost 1 base and J lost 3 bases. Written as DNA, the CDR3 is TGCGCCAGCAGCTTGATGAGGGGACAGGGGATAACAGATACGCAGTATTTT. Protein: CASSLMRGQGITDTQYF.

This clonotype was picked up many times. The chain couples TRBV4-1 to TRBJ2-1; 8 bases are shared with TRBD2. The CDR3 loop spans 17 amino acids. The V and J ends lost 5 bases and 1 base, in that order; junction bases with no gene match: 10. CDR1 and CDR2 (germline): MGHRA, YSYEKL. CDR3 DNA sequence: TGCGCCAGCAGCGCCCGCGGGGGGCGCCCGTCCTACAATGAGCAGTTCTTC. This codes for CASSARGGRPSYNEQFF.

This rearrangement joins TRBV20-1 to TRBJ2-7; 13 bases fit TRBD2. Unmatched junction bases numbered 6, after V lost 4 bases and J lost 3 bases. Germline V gives CDR1 DFQATT, CDR2 SNEGSKA (reference sequence). This CDR3 spans 15 amino acids. The CDR3 region has the DNA TGCAGTGCTATCCGGACTAGCGGGAGAAACTACGAGCAGTACTTC. Protein product: CSAIRTSGRNYEQYF.

This sequence joins TRBV27 and TRBJ2-1, with D uncertain. V shed 4 bases and J shed 8 bases, with 12 bases lying between them. The CDR3 consists of 13 residues. Germline V lookup: CDR1 MNHEY, CDR2 SMNVEV (reference sequence). CDR3 nucleotide sequence: TGTGCCAGCAGTTACGCGGCCGACTATGAGCAGTTCTTC. Its protein product is CASSYAADYEQFF.

As for this clonotype: A clone one base away is much larger, so this may be a read error. CDR3 sequence (DNA): TGTGCCAGCGGTGGAGGGACTAGCGGGAATCGTTACACCGGGGAGCTGTTTTTT. This encodes CASGGGTSGNRYTGELFF. The chain has TRBV25-1 and TRBJ2-2, with TRBD2 matching 13 bases. The CDR3 is 18 residues long. The germline V gene encodes CDR1 MGHDK and CDR2 SYGVNS. Unmatched junction bases numbered 12, after V lost 8 bases and J lost 3 bases.

There are many counts of this clonotype. The genes are TRBV5-1 and TRBJ1-3; perhaps TRBD1 as D (6 bases). The CDR3 consists of 15 residues. The germline V and J ends were trimmed by 1 base and 4 bases, with 12 bases remaining between them. Germline CDR1 and CDR2: SGHRS and YFSETQ. Here the CDR3 DNA reads TGCGCCAGCAGCTTGTATTCAGGGGCCGGAAACACCATATATTTT. Amino acid sequence: CASSLYSGAGNTIYF. Supplemented by reference TRBV5-1 and TRBJ1-3, the full variable domain reads KAGVTQTPRYLIKTRGQQVTLSCSPISGHRSVSWYQQTPGQGLQFLFEYFSETQRNKGNFPGRFSGRQFSNSRSEMNVSTLELGDSALYLCASSLYSGAGNTIYFGEGSWLTVV.

The rearrangement links TRBV19 to TRBJ2-1, with 12 bases aligning to TRBD2. The germline V gene encodes CDR1 LNHDA and CDR2 SQIVND (reference sequence). The CDR3 has 18 residues. After removal of 4 bases from V and 0 bases from J, the junction contained 7 bases not matched to a gene. The CDR3 coding sequence is TGTGCCAGTAGTAAAGGACTAGCGGGACCCTCCTCCTACAATGAGCAGTTCTTC. Translation gives CASSKGLAGPSSYNEQFF.

This clonotype was detected only once. This may be a read error: a much more frequent sequence differs by one nucleotide. The chain joins TRBV7-6 to TRBJ2-1, with TRBD2 matching 10 bases. The ends lost 8 bases at V and 12 bases at J; junction bases unmatched: 10. Germline V gene sequence: CDR1 SGHVS, CDR2 FNYEAQ. The CDR3 length is 13 residues. The CDR3 protein is CASGPRIAGGQFF. The CDR3 region has the DNA TGTGCCAGCGGCCCCCGGATAGCGGGAGGGCAGTTCTTC.

The sample holds many counts of this clonotype. The chain joins TRBV18 to TRBJ2-5, with D perhaps matching TRBD1 (6 bases). Deletions cut 3 bases from V and 3 bases from J, with 14 bases between. CDR1 KGHSH and CDR2 LQKENI come from the germline V gene. This CDR3 region has 15 residues. CDR3: CASSPLQGPKETQYF. CDR3 bases: TGTGCCAGCTCACCTCTACAGGGACCGAAAGAGACCCAGTACTTC.

As regards this clonotype: One junction end disagrees with the germline gene, perhaps due to a read error. The V and J genes are TRBV7-6 and TRBJ1-2, with 8 bases fitting TRBD1. The CDR3 length is 12 residues. Germline-derived CDR1 and CDR2 are SGHVS and FNYEAQ. The CDR3 is CARISGQGGDTF. For the CDR3, the DNA is TGTGCCCGCATCTCAGGACAGGGTGGCGACACCTTC. The full variable domain, in which reference TRBV7-6 and TRBJ1-2 provide the parts outside the CDR3, is GAGVSQSPRYKVTKRGQDVALRCDPISGHVSLYWYRQALGQGPEFLTYFNYEAQQDKSGLPNDRFSAERPEGSISTLTIQRTEQRDSAMYRCARISGQGGDTFGSGTRLTVV.

This clonotype was recorded many times. This sequence joins TRBV7-9 and TRBJ2-3; TRBD2 matches at 8 bases. V shed 5 bases, J shed 4 bases, and the junction held 11 bases outside the gene matches. The germline V gene encodes CDR1 SEHNR and CDR2 FQNEAQ (reference sequence). This CDR3 spans 16 amino acids. DNA of the CDR3: TGTGCCAGCAGCCCCCCGGGACTAGGTGTCGCAGATACGCAGTATTTT. Protein: CASSPPGLGVADTQYF.

A word on this clonotype: A much larger clone lies a single base off, so this may be a read error. Likely a read error: the CDR3 ends without its conserved phenylalanine or tryptophan. The V and J genes are TRBV25-1 and TRBJ2-5; D gene unclear. The V end lost 2 bases, the J end lost 5 bases, and 9 bases lay between the germline ends. The germline V gene encodes CDR1 MGHDK and CDR2 SYGVNS. This CDR3 region has 13 residues. Written as DNA, the CDR3 is TGTGCCAGCAGTGAAGTAGGCCGGGAGACCCAGTACCTC. It is translated as CASSEVGRETQYL.

This clonotype was recorded many times. CDR3 residues: CSAREALLETQYF. CDR3 DNA sequence: TGCAGTGCTAGAGAGGCTTTGTTAGAGACCCAGTACTTC. V is TRBV20-1 and J is TRBJ2-5; D is ambiguous. Germline assignment: CDR1 DFQATT and CDR2 SNEGSKA (reference sequence). V lost 0 bases, J lost 4 bases, and 9 bases lay in between. The CDR3 contains 13 residues.

This clonotype was detected many times. The chain uses TRBV9 and TRBJ2-1, with 9 nucleotides matching TRBD2. Germline V gene lookup returns CDR1 SGDLS and CDR2 YYNGEE. V dropped 6 bases and J dropped 8; count of bases not matched to a gene: 6. The CDR3 loop spans 13 amino acids. CDR3 sequence reads: CASNSGGTDEQFF. Written as DNA, the CDR3 is TGTGCCAGCAATAGCGGGGGTACCGATGAGCAGTTCTTC. Looking up the rest from reference TRBV9 and TRBJ2-1 gives the full variable domain: DSGVTQTPKHLITATGQRVTLRCSPRSGDLSVYWYQQSLDQGLQFLIQYYNGEERAKGNILERFSAQQFPDLHSELNLSSLELGDSALYFCASNSGGTDEQFFGPGTRLTVL.

This clonotype occurred many times. The gene calls are TRBV7-8 and TRBJ2-7, with 15 nucleotides matching TRBD2. The J segment lost 4 bases and the V segment lost 10 bases, leaving 5 bases of the junction unmatched. Germline V lookup: CDR1 SGHVS, CDR2 FQNEAQ. The CDR3 covers 14 residues. CDR3 sequence (DNA): TGTGCCACGTCCGGACTAGCGGGAGGGTACGAGCAGTACTTC. Its translation: CATSGLAGGYEQYF.

This clonotype was observed at least ten times. CDR3 DNA: TGCAGTGCTACGAGGGCCTCCTATTATGGCTACACCTTC. Residues: CSATRASYYGYTF. The gene calls are TRBV20-1 and TRBJ1-2; D is ambiguous. This CDR3 spans 13 amino acids. Germline-derived CDR1 and CDR2 are DFQATT and SNEGSKA (reference sequence). V was trimmed by 4 bases and J by 5 bases, leaving 14 bases between them.

This rearrangement joins TRBV5-1 to TRBJ1-3; D is possibly TRBD1 (6 bases). Trimming shortened V by 4 bases and J by 4 bases, and 18 bases separated the two germline ends. The length of the CDR3 is 16 residues. Germline-derived CDR1 and CDR2 are SGHRS and YFSETQ. CDR3 nucleotide sequence: TGCGCCAGCAGCCCGACGGCGGGGACACAAGGAAACACCATATATTTT. Its translation: CASSPTAGTQGNTIYF.

This clonotype was counted at least ten times. The chain uses TRBV20-1 and TRBJ2-7; D may be TRBD2 (5 bases). Looked up from germline, CDR1 is DFQATT and CDR2 is SNEGSKA (reference sequence). This CDR3 contains 15 residues. V was pared by 2 bases and J by 0 bases, with 14 bases between. Here the CDR3 DNA reads TGCAGTGCTAGATGGTACGGGAAGAGCTCCTACGAGCAGTACTTC. Residues: CSARWYGKSSYEQYF.

The table lists this clonotype with a few counts. This may arise from a read error, as a much more abundant clone is one base away. V and J are TRBV7-2 and TRBJ2-5; D possibly corresponds to TRBD2 (5 bases). This CDR3 spans 13 amino acids. V was trimmed by 3 bases and J by 5 bases, leaving 10 bases between them. The germline V gene encodes CDR1 SGHTA and CDR2 FQGNSA. The CDR3 reads CASSLQLVETQYF. CDR3 nucleotides: TGTGCCAGCAGCTTGCAACTAGTCGAGACCCAGTACTTC.